These 30 T cell receptor beta chains were sequenced from one sample in a study of blood T cell repertoires in COVID-19. Only in-frame clones appear in the TCRdb table, and some are missing; sequencing was by immunoSEQ multiplex PCR. The sample lists about 200,000 clones; under 90% were seen once. The sequencing sample was made of peripheral blood. The source of these receptors is a human donor in a cohort sampled during active COVID-19.

The chain uses TRBV11-2 and TRBJ2-1; 9 nucleotides match TRBD2. V trimming: 3 bases; J trimming: 7 bases; junction bases outside the gene matches: 1. The CDR3 totals 13 residues. Germline CDR1 and CDR2: SGHAT and FQNNGV. The CDR3 DNA reads TGTGCCAGCAGCTTCGCGGGGGGGAATGAGCAGTTCTTC. Protein sequence: CASSFAGGNEQFF.

The chain couples TRBV5-1 to TRBJ2-3; the match to TRBD2 covers 8 bases. Germline CDR1 SGHRS, CDR2 YFSETQ. The CDR3 spans 16 residues. J lost 4 bases, V lost 0 bases, and 7 bases had no gene match. The CDR3 here is CASSLAWTSRSDTQYF. In nucleotides, the CDR3 is TGCGCCAGCAGCTTGGCATGGACTAGCAGATCAGATACGCAGTATTTT.

The chain carries TRBV19 and TRBJ2-1; 10 bases are a match to TRBD1. Germline CDR1 LNHDA, CDR2 SQIVND (reference sequence). The CDR3 runs 17 residues. J gave up 9 bases and V 7 bases, and 18 bases lay outside the gene matches. CDR3 sequence reads: CASTISSGQGSLGEQFF. DNA of the CDR3: TGTGCCAGTACCATCAGCTCGGGACAGGGGTCCCTGGGTGAGCAGTTCTTC.

The chain recombines TRBV12-5 with TRBJ1-3; 9 bases match TRBD1. The CDR3 spans 16 residues. Trimming removed 3 bases from V and 0 bases from J; junction bases left unmatched: 3. Germline assignment: CDR1 LGHNT and CDR2 FRNRAP. The CDR3 DNA is TGTGCTAGTGGTTTACGGACAGGGGTCTCTGGAAACACCATATATTTT. It encodes CASGLRTGVSGNTIYF.

The CDR3, as DNA: TGCGCCAGCAGCTTCGAAGGGGCGAACACCGGGGAGCTGTTTTTT. Amino acids: CASSFEGANTGELFF. The chain combines TRBV5-1 with TRBJ2-2, with a possible D match to TRBD1 (5 bases). This CDR3 contains 15 residues. V lost 2 bases and J lost 0, with 8 bases in between. CDR1 is SGHRS, CDR2 YFSETQ, per germline.

The rearrangement joins TRBV6-6 to TRBJ1-4, with D unclear. Trimming stripped 5 bases from V and 10 bases from J, with 11 bases between. Germline V lookup: CDR1 MNHNY, CDR2 SVGAGI (reference sequence). The CDR3 extends over 12 amino acids. The CDR3 region is CASSDTVGKLFF. The CDR3 nucleotides read TGTGCCAGCAGTGACACAGTCGGAAAACTGTTTTTT.

CDR3 amino acids: CASSKDRAVGSPLHF. CDR3 DNA sequence: TGCGCCAGCAGCAAGGACAGGGCGGTAGGGTCACCCCTCCACTTT. This chain links TRBV5-1 with TRBJ1-6, with 8 positions matching TRBD1. This CDR3 is built from 15 residues. Per the germline V gene, CDR1 is SGHRS and CDR2 is YFSETQ. V lost 4 bases, J lost 10 bases, and 10 bases stayed unmatched.

The chain is built from TRBV5-6 and TRBJ2-7, with TRBD2 matching 7 bases. This CDR3 has 12 residues. Per germline, CDR1 SGHDT and CDR2 YYEEEE. Trimming at V came to 5 bases and at J to 6 bases, leaving 5 bases not matched to a gene. The CDR3, as DNA: TGTGCCAGCAGGAAGACGGGGGGCGAGCAGTACGTC. It translates to CASRKTGGEQYV.

This chain joins TRBV3-1 (or the pseudogene TRBV3-2) and TRBJ2-5; 7 bases match TRBD1. The CDR3 consists of 13 residues. After removal of 4 bases from V and 7 bases from J, the junction contained 6 bases not matched to a gene. Germline V gene data show CDR1 as LGHDT and CDR2 as YNNKEL (reference sequence). CDR3 sequence (DNA): TGTGCCAGCAGCCGAGGACAGGCCGGGACCCAGTACTTC. Translated: CASSRGQAGTQYF.

The chain carries TRBV27 and TRBJ1-4; 7 nucleotides match TRBD1. Germline loops: CDR1 MNHEY, CDR2 SMNVEV (reference sequence). This CDR3 is built from 15 residues. V gave up 5 bases and J gave up 8 bases; unmatched junction bases: 11. The chain's CDR3 is CASSIRQGIFEKLFF. Here the CDR3 DNA reads TGTGCCAGCAGTATCCGACAGGGAATCTTCGAAAAACTGTTTTTT.

V and J are TRBV7-3 and TRBJ1-1, with D unresolved. CDR1 is SGHTA and CDR2 is FQGTGA in the germline V gene. CDR3 length: 15 residues. Trimming left V 5 bases short and J 2 bases short, with 15 bases between. CDR3 sequence reads: CASSPPTALNTEAFF. Written as DNA, the CDR3 is TGTGCCAGCAGCCCGCCTACAGCATTAAACACTGAAGCTTTCTTT.

The chain links TRBV5-1 to TRBJ1-1; TRBD1 is a possible D gene (5 bases). V was trimmed by 1 base and J by 1 base, leaving 14 bases between them. The CDR3 is made up of 16 amino acids. Germline values: CDR1 SGHRS, CDR2 YFSETQ. The CDR3 loop is CASSLLPGKANTEAFF. CDR3 in DNA: TGCGCCAGCAGCTTGCTCCCAGGGAAGGCGAACACTGAAGCTTTCTTT.

J is TRBJ1-1 and V is TRBV18; 8 bases map to TRBD1. Germline values: CDR1 KGHSH, CDR2 LQKENI. The CDR3 is 15 residues long. V dropped 3 bases and J dropped 6; count of bases not matched to a gene: 9. CDR3 sequence reads: CASSPTLDRGAEAFF. The CDR3 DNA is TGTGCCAGCTCACCCACCCTCGACAGGGGCGCTGAAGCTTTCTTT.

The chain has TRBV19 and TRBJ1-1; D perhaps matches TRBD1 (5 bases). CDR3 length: 12 residues. Germline lookup yields CDR1 LNHDA and CDR2 SQIVND (reference sequence). V shed 5 bases and J shed 7 bases, with 11 bases lying between them. The CDR3, as DNA: TGTGCCAGTAGTGACCCGGGGGATGAAGCTTTCTTT. It specifies CASSDPGDEAFF. The whole variable domain, remainder taken from reference TRBV19 and TRBJ1-1, is DGGITQSPKYLFRKEGQNVTLSCEQNLNHDAMYWYRQDPGQGLRLIYYSQIVNDFQKGDIAEGYSVSREKKESFPLTVTSAQKNPTAFYLCASSDPGDEAFFGQGTRLTVV.

The V gene is TRBV6-6, the J gene TRBJ1-2; weak D call: TRBD1 (6 bases). Deletions cut 2 bases from V and 1 base from J, with 11 bases between. Per germline, CDR1 MNHNY and CDR2 SVGAGI (reference sequence). The CDR3 totals 15 residues. The CDR3 is CASSYGQNINYGYTF. CDR3 coding DNA: TGTGCCAGCAGTTACGGACAGAACATTAACTATGGCTACACCTTC.

This chain links TRBV10-3 with TRBJ2-2; D remains ambiguous. Looked up from germline, CDR1 is ENHRY and CDR2 is SYGVKD. The CDR3 extends over 16 amino acids. The V gene lost 5 bases and the J gene lost 2 bases, with 15 bases spanning the gap. The CDR3 nucleotides are TGTGCCATCAGTCGCGCTGGTTCACCTAACACCGGGGAGCTGTTTTTT. Protein product: CAISRAGSPNTGELFF.

By share, this clone counts as medium-sized (0.01 to 0.1%). The chain carries TRBV21-1 and TRBJ2-5; whether TRBD2, the table's D call, matches the DNA was not checked. TRBV21-1 is given as a pseudogene. This CDR3 has 16 amino acids. CDR3 in DNA: TGTGCCAGCACTCCGAACGCCCCCACCGGGGGAAAGACCCAGTACTTC. It is translated as CASTPNAPTGGKTQYF.

The table lists this clone with a count of one. The V gene is TRBV29-1, the J gene TRBJ2-3; 8 nucleotides agree with TRBD2. With V trimmed by 5 bases and J by 3 bases, 4 bases remained unmatched. The CDR3 is made up of 13 amino acids. Germline assignment: CDR1 SQVTM and CDR2 ANQGSEA. The CDR3 DNA follows: TGCAGCGTTTCCCGGGGGGGAACAGATACGCAGTATTTT. Translated, it gives CSVSRGGTDTQYF.

The rearrangement joins TRBV7-2 to TRBJ1-2, with TRBD1 matching over 9 bases. The junction had 5 bases not matched to a gene; V was cut back by 5 bases and J by 4 bases. Germline values: CDR1 SGHTA, CDR2 FQGNSA. The CDR3 length is 14 residues. Here the CDR3 reads CASSIGTGPYGYTF. The CDR3 DNA is TGTGCCAGCAGCATTGGGACAGGGCCCTATGGCTACACCTTC.

This clone is a singleton in its sample. The rearrangement uses TRBV10-1 and TRBJ2-1; D unresolved. The CDR3 is 13 amino acids. CDR1 is WNHNN and CDR2 is SYGVQD in the germline V gene (reference sequence). V lost 5 bases, J lost 7 bases, and 12 bases lay in between. CDR3 nucleotide sequence: TGCGCCAGCAGTCGATCTAGTCAGAATGAGCAGTTCTTC. This codes for CASSRSSQNEQFF.

This chain joins TRBV7-3 and TRBJ1-1; D remains unclear. CDR3 length equals 14 residues. V dropped 1 base and J dropped 3 bases, with 9 bases sitting between them. Looked up from germline, CDR1 is SGHTA and CDR2 is FQGTGA. The CDR3 region has the DNA TGTGCCAGCAGCTTAAATCCCGCGTACACTGAAGCTTTCTTT. Translated: CASSLNPAYTEAFF.

The V gene is TRBV28, the J gene TRBJ2-7, with D unclear. Germline V gives CDR1 MDHEN, CDR2 SYDVKM. Trimming removed 8 bases at V and 0 bases at J, with 11 bases between. The CDR3 extends over 13 amino acids. The CDR3 region is CASRAPGSYEQYF. CDR3 bases: TGTGCCAGCCGCGCTCCGGGCTCCTACGAGCAGTACTTC.

This clone was detected only a few times. The chain has TRBV15 and TRBJ1-2; a weak D match, TRBD1 (5 bases). From germline, CDR1 is LNHNV and CDR2 YYDKDF (reference sequence). The ends were cut back, 1 base at V and 4 bases at J, with 10 bases in the middle. This CDR3 is built from 14 residues. The CDR3 coding sequence is TGTGCCACCAGCAGAGGCAGGGCCGGCTATGGCTACACCTTC. Translated: CATSRGRAGYGYTF. The variable domain in full, with the rest retrieved from reference TRBV15 and TRBJ1-2, is DAMVIQNPRYQVTQFGKPVTLSCSQTLNHNVMYWYQQKSSQAPKLLFHYYDKDFNNEADTPDNFQSRRPNTSFCFLDIRSPGLGDTAMYLCATSRGRAGYGYTFGSGTRLTVV.

CDR3 region: CASSRDRGPYNEQFF. CDR3 DNA sequence: TGTGCCAGCTCACGGGACAGGGGGCCCTACAATGAGCAGTTCTTC. The chain recombines TRBV18 with TRBJ2-1; 12 nucleotides line up with TRBD1. CDR3 length equals 15 residues. V was pared by 4 bases and J by 2 bases, with 0 bases of the junction left unmatched. Germline V gene data show CDR1 as KGHSH and CDR2 as LQKENI.

This clone appeared a few times. Other nucleotide sequences from this sample produce the same CDR3. V usage is TRBV19 and J usage is TRBJ2-7, with 9 bases that match TRBD1. This CDR3 has 14 residues. Germline CDR1 and CDR2: LNHDA and SQIVND (reference sequence). The J segment lost 1 base and the V segment lost 3 bases, leaving 1 base of the junction unmatched. Written as DNA, the CDR3 is TGTGCCAGTAGTATCGGGACAGGGTCCTACGAGCAGTACTTC. It encodes CASSIGTGSYEQYF.

CDR3 protein: CASSLPSGNYGYTF. The CDR3 coding sequence is TGTGCCAGCAGCCTCCCTTCGGGGAACTATGGCTACACCTTC. V usage is TRBV5-4 and J usage is TRBJ1-2; D not certain. This CDR3 is built from 14 residues. The V gene lost 4 bases and the J gene lost 2 bases, with 12 bases spanning the gap. Germline V lookup: CDR1 SGHNT, CDR2 YYREEE (reference sequence).

The rearrangement links TRBV6-5 to TRBJ2-3; the D is unclear. The CDR3 has 12 residues. The germline V and J ends were trimmed by 4 bases and 6 bases, with 8 bases remaining between them. Germline values: CDR1 MNHEY, CDR2 SVGAGI. CDR3 in DNA: TGTGCCAGCAGTTCGAACTTGGATACGCAGTATTTT. This codes for CASSSNLDTQYF.

This clone was counted a few times. J is TRBJ1-4 and V is TRBV19; TRBD1 is a possible D gene (6 bases). This CDR3 has 15 residues. Germline V CDR1 and CDR2: LNHDA, SQIVND (reference sequence). The V end was cut by 6 bases, the J end by 5 bases, with 16 bases between. The chain's CDR3 is CASSHYRGGNEKLFF. The CDR3 DNA is TGTGCCAGTAGCCATTATAGGGGGGGAAATGAAAAACTGTTTTTT.

The chain links TRBV15 to TRBJ2-5, with no clear D. Per the germline V gene, CDR1 is LNHNV and CDR2 is YYDKDF (reference sequence). Trimming shortened V by 1 base and J by 1 base, and 13 bases separated the two germline ends. This CDR3 has 16 residues. CDR3 DNA: TGTGCCACCAGCAGAGGTGGAGCCATTATCCAAGAGACCCAGTACTTC. As protein: CATSRGGAIIQETQYF.

The rearrangement links TRBV28 to TRBJ2-3; D may be TRBD2 (7 bases). Trimming removed 5 bases at V and 6 bases at J, with 15 bases between. This CDR3 has 14 residues. In germline, CDR1 is MDHEN, CDR2 SYDVKM. The CDR3 bases are TGTGCCAGCAGTCCGGAAGGGAGGGGGGATACGCAGTATTTT. Translating gives CASSPEGRGDTQYF.